This entry is about one T cell receptor (beta chain). The same CDR3 is also encoded by other DNA sequences in this sample. In germline, CDR1 is SEHNR, CDR2 FQNEAQ (reference sequence). The junction had 9 bases not matched to a gene; V was cut back by 8 bases and J by 2 bases. The CDR3 length is 15 residues. Per the original methods: Amplification of reference gene primers was used by the study to estimate nucleated cell counts. The assay was immunoSEQ multiplex PCR, and TCRdb's table has in-frame clones only and misses some. V, J and clone size derive from that table, while D and trimming were established from the DNA sequence. The table lists roughly 250,000 clones, about four fifths of them singletons. The source of the sample is a study of blood T cell repertoires in COVID-19. Study-wide background: Some COVID-19 samples were acute and others convalescent; all came from the United States, Italy and Spain. Sources were T cells, B-cell-depleted T cells, or PBMCs; the material itself was cDNA or gDNA.

The chain uses TRBV7-9 and TRBJ1-2; TRBD1 agrees at 9 bases. The TCR comes from a woman aged 70-85 years with acute or convalescent COVID-19. Sample: peripheral blood. The CDR3 nucleotides read TGTGCCAGCTCCCTGGGACAGGGAGCGAACTATGGCTACACCTTC. Residues: CASSLGQGANYGYTF.